The 3 T cell receptor beta chains listed next were all sequenced from one sample in a study of blood T cells in healthy people across ages. A sample-barcoded 5' primer and a J-beta primer mix were used in a second PCR of roughly 6 to 11 cycles. A single record per CDR3 protein comes from TCRdb applying MiXCR to the 5' RACE reads. The sample lists more than 700,000 distinct CDR3 sequences; less than 60% were seen once. Sequenced: blood. These receptors were obtained from an elderly man in good health.

This clonotype showed up just a few times. The chain joins TRBV28 to TRBJ1-5; possible D gene TRBD1, 6 bases. CDR1 is MDHEN, CDR2 SYDVKM, per germline. CDR3 length: 16 residues. V lost 0 bases and J 9 bases, leaving 18 bases between the germline ends. CDR3 protein: CASSLWKGGGIAPQHF. The CDR3 DNA sequence: TGTGCCAGCAGTTTATGGAAGGGGGGCGGGATAGCGCCCCAGCATTTT. The full variable domain, rest sourced from reference TRBV28 and TRBJ1-5, is DVKVTQSSRYLVKRTGEKVFLECVQDMDHENMFWYRQDPGLGLRLIYFSYDVKMKEKGDIPEGYSVSREKKERFSLILESASTNQTSMYLCASSLWKGGGIAPQHFGDGTRLSIL.

This rearrangement joins TRBV12-3 or TRBV12-4 to TRBJ2-1; the D is unclear. This CDR3 spans 14 amino acids. V was shortened by 6 bases and J by 2 bases, with 11 bases between the two germline ends. The CDR3 DNA sequence: TGTGCCAGCAGCCCGCTGGGCGCCTACAATGAGCAGTTCTTC. This gives the protein CASSPLGAYNEQFF.

The J gene is TRBJ2-1, the V gene TRBV5-1, with D perhaps TRBD1 or TRBD2 (5 bases each). This CDR3 spans 14 amino acids. V was shortened by 3 bases and J by 6 bases, with 13 bases between the two germline ends. The V gene's germline CDR1 is SGHRS and CDR2 YFSETQ. Here the CDR3 DNA reads TGCGCCAGCAGCTCAACCCCGGGGACCAATGAGCAGTTCTTC. Translation: CASSSTPGTNEQFF.